Listed below are T cell receptor beta chains from one sample, sequenced in a study of EBV T-cell therapy then PD-1 blockade in nasopharyngeal carcinoma. This table comes from immunoSEQ multiplex PCR, and its TCRdb copy is limited to in-frame clones, with some not included. The sample holds under 20,000 clones; around 82% are singletons and the top ten take less than 35%. Their target antigens are unknown. The sample in question was CD8+ T cells from blood, obtained around day 34 from a patient whose treatment included autologous EBV-specific T cells and nivolumab. The receptors here all came from a man aged 35-49 years with nasopharyngeal carcinoma. Each CDR3 is given with its conserved first and last residue. The order of the fields is J gene, clone size, D gene, CDR3 length, V gene, CDR3 protein, CDR3 DNA. The D gene is left open where the match is weak. The size field is filled for only some rows; it gives once, few, many or a size class.

TRBJ1-6	NA	NA	15	TRBV2	CASSEGVAINSPLHF	TGTGCCAGCAGTGAAGGCGTAGCCATCAATTCACCCCTCCACTTT
TRBJ1-6	NA	TRBD1	15	TRBV5-6	CASSDVGQGPAPLHF	TGTGCCAGCAGCGACGTGGGACAGGGGCCGGCGCCCCTCCACTTT
TRBJ2-2	NA	TRBD1	16	TRBV7-6	CASSWKDRGVDGELFF	TGTGCCAGCAGCTGGAAGGACAGGGGCGTGGACGGGGAGCTGTTTTTT
TRBJ1-5	NA	NA	15	TRBV2	CASSEAGGSNQPQHF	TGTGCCAGCAGTGAAGCGGGGGGAAGCAATCAGCCCCAGCATTTT
TRBJ1-2	NA	NA	16	TRBV7-6	CASSLGHRAANYGYTF	TGTGCCAGCAGCTTAGGCCACAGGGCGGCTAACTATGGCTACACCTTC
TRBJ1-4	NA	NA	18	TRBV5-4	CASSPKQGMGATNEKLFF	TGTGCCAGCAGCCCAAAGCAGGGGATGGGAGCAACTAATGAAAAACTGTTTTTT
TRBJ1-1	NA	NA	15	TRBV25-1	CASQTDVGHNTEAFF	TGTGCCAGCCAAACAGACGTGGGACACAACACTGAAGCTTTCTTT
TRBJ2-3	NA	TRBD2	15	TRBV6-4	CASSVLAGGTDTQYF	TGTGCCAGCAGTGTGCTAGCGGGGGGCACAGATACGCAGTATTTT
TRBJ2-7	NA	NA	14	TRBV7-9	CASSLFGVAYEQYF	TGTGCCAGCAGCCTCTTCGGGGTGGCCTACGAGCAGTACTTC
TRBJ2-2	NA	NA	14	TRBV27	CASTAGRDTGELFF	TGTGCCAGCACGGCAGGGCGGGACACCGGGGAGCTGTTTTTT
TRBJ2-7	medium-sized	NA	16	TRBV27	CASSPSGRGRVDEQYF	TGTGCCAGCAGTCCCAGTGGAAGGGGCAGGGTCGACGAGCAGTACTTC
TRBJ2-1	NA	TRBD1	15	TRBV24-1	CATSSTGDDLSEQFF	TGTGCCACCAGCTCGACAGGGGATGACTTGAGTGAGCAGTTCTTC
TRBJ2-2	NA	NA	11	TRBV7-9	CASSPTGELFF	TGTGCCAGCAGCCCCACCGGGGAGCTGTTTTTT
TRBJ2-7	NA	NA	13	TRBV10-3	CAISEDRAYEQYF	TGTGCCATCAGTGAGGACAGAGCCTACGAGCAGTACTTC
TRBJ2-3	NA	NA	14	TRBV6-4	CASSDGGAGDTQYF	TGTGCCAGCAGTGATGGGGGGGCAGGAGATACGCAGTATTTT
TRBJ1-6	NA	TRBD1	15	TRBV7-9	CASTLDRGYNSPLHF	TGTGCCAGCACCCTTGACAGGGGGTATAATTCACCCCTCCACTTT
TRBJ1-3	medium-sized	TRBD1	20	TRBV4-3	CASSQDWGRDSLFSGNTIYF	TGCGCCAGCAGCCAAGATTGGGGACGGGACAGTCTGTTCTCTGGAAACACCATATATTTT
TRBJ2-7	NA	TRBD1	14	TRBV4-3	CASSLGTGYDEQYF	TGCGCCAGCAGCCTCGGGACAGGGTACGACGAGCAGTACTTC
TRBJ2-4	NA	NA	15	TRBV11-2	CASSLEPISQNIQYF	TGTGCCAGCAGCTTAGAGCCAATAAGCCAAAACATTCAGTACTTC
TRBJ1-2	once	TRBD1	16	TRBV4-3	CASSQDLDRGLVGYTF	TGCGCCAGCAGCCAAGATCTGGACAGGGGGCTGGTGGGCTACACCTTC
TRBJ2-7	NA	NA	14	TRBV7-2	CASSLDRTPYEQYF	TGTGCCAGCAGCCTCGACAGGACCCCCTACGAGCAGTACTTC
TRBJ2-6	NA	TRBD1	17	TRBV5-1	CASSLRGQSSGANVLTF	TGCGCCAGCAGCTTGAGGGGACAGAGCTCTGGGGCCAACGTCCTGACTTTC
TRBJ1-4	NA	NA	12	TRBV27	CASSRPNEKLFF	TGTGCCAGCAGCCGGCCTAATGAAAAACTGTTTTTT
TRBJ2-7	NA	NA	16	TRBV3-1/TRBV3-2	CASSLDWGRSSYEQYF	TGTGCCAGCAGCCTCGACTGGGGCCGGAGCTCCTACGAGCAGTACTTC
TRBJ1-4	NA	NA	15	TRBV12-2	CASRPGTGLVEKLFF	TGTGCAAGTCGCCCGGGGACAGGGTTAGTTGAAAAACTGTTTTTT
TRBJ2-1	NA	TRBD2	14	TRBV4-3	CASSQDSGGNEQFF	TGCGCCAGCAGCCAAGATAGCGGGGGAAATGAGCAGTTCTTC
TRBJ2-7	NA	NA	13	TRBV6-6	CASSRKGVDEQYF	TGTGCCAGCAGTCGGAAAGGAGTGGACGAGCAGTACTTC
TRBJ1-1	NA	NA	13	TRBV6-5	CASSLTENTEAFF	TGTGCCAGCAGCCTGACGGAGAACACTGAAGCTTTCTTT
TRBJ2-1	once	NA	15	TRBV6-4	CASSDSAGSYNEQFF	TGTGCCAGCAGTGACTCAGCGGGCTCCTACAATGAGCAGTTCTTC
TRBJ1-4	NA	NA	12	TRBV19	CASSTGAEKLFF	TGTGCCAGTAGTACCGGAGCCGAAAAACTGTTTTTT
TRBJ2-7	NA	NA	13	TRBV6-2/TRBV6-3	CASSPGRSYEQYF	TGTGCCAGCAGTCCGGGACGATCCTACGAGCAGTACTTC
TRBJ2-5	NA	TRBD2	16	TRBV6-1	CASSEYLAGGIETQYF	TGTGCCAGCAGTGAGTACCTCGCGGGGGGAATAGAGACCCAGTACTTC
TRBJ1-1	NA	NA	17	TRBV27	CASSLSPGGVWRTEAFF	TGTGCCAGCAGTTTATCTCCGGGCGGGGTTTGGCGCACTGAAGCTTTCTTT
TRBJ1-1	NA	NA	13	TRBV25-1	CGTKRGGSTEAFF	TGTGGCACCAAGAGGGGGGGTAGCACTGAAGCTTTCTTT
TRBJ1-1	NA	NA	13	TRBV13	CASSLGVRTEAFF	TGTGCCAGCAGCTTGGGGGTAAGGACTGAAGCTTTCTTT
TRBJ2-3	NA	NA	14	TRBV5-1	CASSTGRYTDTQYF	TGCGCCAGCTCTACAGGGCGTTACACAGATACGCAGTATTTT
TRBJ1-1	NA	NA	11	TRBV6-5	CASTNWGEAFF	TGTGCCAGCACCAACTGGGGTGAAGCTTTCTTT
TRBJ1-3	NA	NA	14	TRBV9	CASSVTDAGNTIYF	TGTGCCAGCAGCGTAACAGATGCTGGAAACACCATATATTTT
TRBJ1-5	NA	NA	14	TRBV6-5	CASSYVEGEQPQHF	TGTGCCAGCAGTTACGTGGAGGGAGAGCAGCCCCAGCATTTT
TRBJ1-5	NA	NA	14	TRBV6-5	CASSYRRLNQPQHF	TGTGCCAGCAGTTACAGGAGACTCAATCAGCCCCAGCATTTT
TRBJ1-3	NA	TRBD1	18	TRBV4-1	CASSPKTGGDLDGNTIYF	TGCGCCAGCAGCCCAAAAACAGGGGGCGATCTGGACGGAAACACCATATATTTT
TRBJ1-2	NA	NA	14	TRBV14	CASSQAGTMGGYTF	TGTGCCAGCAGCCAAGCCGGGACAATGGGAGGCTACACCTTC
TRBJ1-5	few	NA	14	TRBV7-9	CASSSPGGNQPQHF	TGTGCCAGCAGCTCCCCAGGGGGCAATCAGCCCCAGCATTTT
TRBJ2-7	NA	TRBD2	16	TRBV5-8	CASSPPGGGDSYEQYF	TGTGCCAGCAGCCCTCCCGGCGGGGGTGACTCCTACGAGCAGTACTTC